The 8 T cell receptor beta chains in this list originate from one sample, sequenced in a study of TIL therapy for anti-PD-1-resistant metastatic lung cancer. The libraries were made with immunoSEQ v3. Some clones are missing from TCRdb's copy, which holds only in-frame ones; the method was immunoSEQ multiplex PCR. The sample includes more than 20,000 clones, over 70% of them seen just once. Stated time point: pre-treatment sample, taken before nivolumab and TIL therapy. The sample consisted of blood, taken at baseline. These receptors were collected from a person aged 25 to 79 with non-small cell lung cancer.

This chain uses TRBV6-6 with TRBJ1-2; 7 bases fit TRBD1. The CDR3 has 15 residues. Looked up from germline, CDR1 is MNHNY and CDR2 is SVGAGI (reference sequence). V lost 4 bases, J lost 0 bases, and 5 bases stayed unmatched. The CDR3 here is CASSSLGQSNYGYTF. The CDR3 region has the DNA TGTGCCAGCAGTTCTTTGGGACAGTCTAACTATGGCTACACCTTC.

The sample holds a few counts of this clone. The V call is TRBV7-8, the J call TRBJ1-2, with a weak D call TRBD1 (5 bases). Germline V gene data show CDR1 as SGHVS and CDR2 as FQNEAQ. V lost 7 bases and J 4 bases, leaving 16 bases between the germline ends. This CDR3 is 14 amino acids long. The CDR3 coding sequence is TGTGCCAGCACCTTTGGGACGGATGTCTATGGCTACACCTTC. It translates to CASTFGTDVYGYTF.

The rearrangement joins TRBV6-1 to TRBJ1-3, with D hard to call. The germline V gene encodes CDR1 MNHNS and CDR2 SASEGT. The ends were cut back, 4 bases at V and 4 bases at J, with 20 bases in the middle. CDR3 length: 17 amino acids. The CDR3 sequence: CASSALWTETIGNTIYF. The CDR3 nucleotides read TGTGCCAGCAGTGCCTTGTGGACTGAAACCATCGGAAACACCATATATTTT.

The chain combines TRBV27 with TRBJ1-6, with D uncertain. V was cut by 2 bases and J by 5 bases, with 10 bases left in between. The length of the CDR3 is 15 residues. Germline V gene sequence: CDR1 MNHEY, CDR2 SMNVEV (reference sequence). The CDR3 loop is CASSLREADNSPLHF. The DNA for the CDR3 is TGTGCCAGCAGTTTAAGGGAGGCGGATAATTCACCCCTCCACTTT.

This chain joins TRBV7-3 and TRBJ2-2; D might be TRBD1 or TRBD2, each matching 6 bases. Germline CDR1 and CDR2: SGHTA and FQGTGA. V was shortened by 5 bases and J by 0 bases, with 13 bases between the two germline ends. CDR3 length: 16 amino acids. This CDR3 reads CASSRTGAANTGELFF. The DNA for the CDR3 is TGTGCCAGCAGCCGCACGGGGGCCGCGAACACCGGGGAGCTGTTTTTT.

The V and J genes are TRBV28 and TRBJ2-7; no clear D gene. The germline V gene has CDR1 MDHEN and CDR2 SYDVKM. The length of the CDR3 is 12 residues. Between the trimmed V and J ends, which lost 7 bases and 7 bases, there was a span of 14 bases. The CDR3 reads CASNVGLGEQYF. CDR3 DNA: TGTGCCAGCAACGTCGGGTTGGGGGAGCAGTACTTC. Together with reference TRBV28 and TRBJ2-7, the CDR3 gives the full variable domain: DVKVTQSSRYLVKRTGEKVFLECVQDMDHENMFWYRQDPGLGLRLIYFSYDVKMKEKGDIPEGYSVSREKKERFSLILESASTNQTSMYLCASNVGLGEQYFGPGTRLTVT.

This clone was observed a single time. The chain couples TRBV11-2 to TRBJ2-1; D may be TRBD1 (5 bases). Trimming removed 1 base at V and 0 bases at J, with 13 bases between. Germline V gives CDR1 SGHAT, CDR2 FQNNGV. This CDR3 comprises 17 residues. The CDR3 spells CASSLGTAGYSYNEQFF. As DNA, the CDR3 is TGTGCCAGCAGCTTAGGGACCGCAGGGTACTCCTACAATGAGCAGTTCTTC. The full variable domain, completed using reference TRBV11-2 and TRBJ2-1, is EAGVAQSPRYKIIEKRQSVAFWCNPISGHATLYWYQQILGQGPKLLIQFQNNGVVDDSQLPKDRFSAERLKGVDSTLKIQPAKLEDSAVYLCASSLGTAGYSYNEQFFGPGTRLTVL.

The rearrangement joins TRBV10-3 to TRBJ1-4; the match to TRBD1 covers 8 bases. V trimming: 5 bases; J trimming: 8 bases; junction bases outside the gene matches: 4. There are 13 residues in the CDR3. The germline V gene encodes CDR1 ENHRY and CDR2 SYGVKD. The CDR3: CAISLAGGEKLFF. CDR3 sequence (DNA): TGTGCCATCAGTCTGGCAGGGGGCGAAAAACTGTTTTTT.